The 17 T cell receptor beta chains listed next were all sequenced from one sample in a study of T cell changes during pregnancy in multiple sclerosis (dated by TCRdb to the late 2010s). Library generation was performed with the immunoSEQ multiplex PCR assay. TCRdb mirrors the immuneACCESS table, restricted to in-frame sequences. Some clones are absent from its copies; in checked studies, under half trace to an unresolved V gene, and the reason for the others is unknown. The sample profile shows about 77,000 clones; about 93% of them were found once. The ten largest clones take up roughly 2.6% of the sample. The sequenced sample was peripheral blood, obtained after pregnancy. These receptors all come from a female donor in good health, enrolled as a control in a pregnancy study.

This clone was recorded only once. CDR3 sequence reads: CASSQGGTSRIQETQYF. The CDR3 nucleotides read TGCGCCAGCAGCCAAGGGGGGACTAGCCGGATCCAAGAGACCCAGTACTTC. V usage is TRBV5-1 and J usage is TRBJ2-5; 9 nucleotides align to TRBD2. Germline V CDR1 and CDR2: SGHRS, YFSETQ. V shed 4 bases, J shed 1 base, and the junction held 11 bases outside the gene matches. This CDR3 is built from 17 residues.

This clone was picked up one time. The chain employs TRBV6-5 and TRBJ1-6, with D possibly TRBD1 on 6 matching bases. With 8 bases removed from V and 7 bases from J, the gap between germline ends came to 15 bases. CDR1 and CDR2 from the germline V gene are MNHEY and SVGAGI. The CDR3 length is 14 residues. The CDR3 DNA follows: TGTGCCAGCTCGCTGACAGGTGTGAATTCACCCCTCCACTTT. As protein: CASSLTGVNSPLHF.

This chain joins TRBV7-2 and TRBJ1-4; 11 positions match TRBD1. With V trimmed by 2 bases and J by 7 bases, 3 bases remained unmatched. Germline V gene sequence: CDR1 SGHTA, CDR2 FQGNSA. The CDR3 is 15 amino acids. The CDR3 nucleotides read TGTGCCAGCAGCTTAACCGGGACAGGGGGTGAAAAACTGTTTTTT. It translates to CASSLTGTGGEKLFF.

V gene TRBV7-3 combines with J gene TRBJ2-2, with 9 nucleotides matching TRBD2. Trimming took 2 bases from V and 5 from J; bases not matched to a gene: 6. Germline loops: CDR1 SGHTA, CDR2 FQGTGA. This CDR3 is built from 16 residues. This CDR3 is CASSLQAGGSTGELFF. The CDR3 DNA reads as TGTGCCAGCAGCTTACAAGCGGGAGGATCGACCGGGGAGCTGTTTTTT.

The V gene is TRBV11-2, the J gene TRBJ2-1; TRBD1 matches at 8 bases. Germline loops: CDR1 SGHAT, CDR2 FQNNGV. V lost 4 bases to trimming and J lost 0 bases; unmatched junction nucleotides: 5. The length of the CDR3 is 16 residues. CDR3 DNA sequence: TGTGCCAGCAGCTCTGACAGGGGTAGCTCCTACAATGAGCAGTTCTTC. Residues: CASSSDRGSSYNEQFF.

The V gene is TRBV6-6, the J gene TRBJ2-5; D is unclear. The end of the DNA aligns better with TRBJ2-7, so the J call may be wrong. In germline, CDR1 is MNHNY, CDR2 SVGAGI (reference sequence). This CDR3 contains 13 residues. The DNA for the CDR3 is TGTGCCAGCGCCCGCAGCGAGGCCTACGAGCAGTACTTC. It is translated as CASARSEAYEQYF.

V and J are TRBV5-1 and TRBJ2-7, with a weak D call TRBD1 (6 bases). V shed 3 bases and J shed 3 bases, with 10 bases lying between them. Germline V lookup: CDR1 SGHRS, CDR2 YFSETQ. The CDR3 totals 13 residues. In nucleotides, the CDR3 is TGCGCCAGCAGCTCCGGGACACTCTACGAGCAGTACTTC. Its translation is CASSSGTLYEQYF. The variable domain in full, completed from reference TRBV5-1 and TRBJ2-7, reads KAGVTQTPRYLIKTRGQQVTLSCSPISGHRSVSWYQQTPGQGLQFLFEYFSETQRNKGNFPGRFSGRQFSNSRSEMNVSTLELGDSALYLCASSSGTLYEQYFGPGTRLTVT.

The chain couples TRBV18 to TRBJ2-7, with D perhaps TRBD1 (6 bases). Between the trimmed V and J ends, which lost 4 bases and 6 bases, there was a span of 13 bases. Germline V gene lookup returns CDR1 KGHSH and CDR2 LQKENI. There are 13 residues in the CDR3. In DNA form, the CDR3 reads TGTGCCAGCTCACTAGGGGGATCGCTCGAGCAGTACTTC. Protein product: CASSLGGSLEQYF.

The chain has TRBV6-1 and TRBJ1-5, with no clear D. Germline V CDR1 and CDR2: MNHNS, SASEGT. The V and J ends lost 6 bases and 7 bases respectively, with 16 bases between them. The CDR3 is 14 amino acids. CDR3 DNA sequence: TGTGCCAGCAGAAGAACGGGAGAGGAACAGCCCCAGCATTTT. As protein: CASRRTGEEQPQHF.

This rearrangement joins TRBV28 to TRBJ1-4; D gene ambiguous. The V gene lost 11 bases and the J gene lost 6 bases, with 16 bases spanning the gap. Germline CDR1 is MDHEN and CDR2 is SYDVKM. The CDR3 totals 13 residues. CDR3 loop: CAHGVGGDEKLFF. As DNA, the CDR3 is TGTGCCCACGGGGTCGGCGGGGATGAAAAACTGTTTTTT.

The CDR3 region has the DNA TGCGCCAGCAGCTTGGATGGGACAAACTATGGCTACACCTTC. This sequence encodes CASSLDGTNYGYTF. The chain uses TRBV5-1 and TRBJ1-2, with a weak D call TRBD1 (6 bases). V lost 0 bases and J lost 2, with 8 bases in between. The CDR3 runs 14 residues. CDR1 and CDR2 from the germline V gene are SGHRS and YFSETQ.

This clone is a singleton in its sample. V gene TRBV7-9 combines with J gene TRBJ2-5; D gene unclear. V shed 2 bases and J shed 0 bases, with 7 bases lying between them. CDR3 length equals 14 residues. CDR1 SEHNR and CDR2 FQNEAQ come from the germline V gene (reference sequence). The CDR3 region has the DNA TGTGCCAGCAGCTTAAGACGGGACCAAGAGACCCAGTACTTC. Protein product: CASSLRRDQETQYF. The full variable domain, in which reference TRBV7-9 and TRBJ2-5 provide the parts outside the CDR3, is DTGVSQNPRHKITKRGQNVTFRCDPISEHNRLYWYRQTLGQGPEFLTYFQNEAQLEKSRLLSDRFSAERPKGSFSTLEIQRTEQGDSAMYLCASSLRRDQETQYFGPGTRLLVL.

J is TRBJ2-5 and V is TRBV29-1; D may be TRBD2 (6 bases). The J call is in doubt because the DNA end fits TRBJ2-7 better. The CDR3 contains 12 residues. Germline V lookup: CDR1 SQVTM, CDR2 ANQGSEA. The CDR3 protein is CSAGVGTYEQYF. The DNA of the CDR3 is TGCAGCGCGGGAGTAGGAACCTACGAGCAGTACTTC.

CDR3 protein: CASTSSPNYGYTF. DNA for the CDR3: TGTGCCAGCACCTCCTCCCCTAACTATGGCTACACCTTC. The chain links TRBV28 to TRBJ1-2, with no clear D. The CDR3 is made up of 13 amino acids. V shed 7 bases and J shed 0 bases, with 9 bases lying between them. Germline V CDR1 and CDR2: MDHEN, SYDVKM.

The chain uses TRBV19 and TRBJ1-1, with no clear D. Germline V gene sequence: CDR1 LNHDA, CDR2 SQIVND (reference sequence). V lost 7 bases, J lost 2 bases, and 8 bases lay in between. This CDR3 is built from 12 residues. The CDR3 region is CASNRPNTEAFF. The DNA of the CDR3 is TGTGCCAGTAACAGACCCAACACTGAAGCTTTCTTT.

The chain employs TRBV19 and TRBJ2-7, with D possibly TRBD1 on 6 matching bases. CDR1 and CDR2 from the germline V gene are LNHDA and SQIVND (reference sequence). There are 13 residues in the CDR3. The V gene lost 4 bases and the J gene lost 3 bases, with 10 bases spanning the gap. DNA for the CDR3: TGTGCCAGTAGTACGGGGACAAGCTACGAGCAGTACTTC. Its protein product is CASSTGTSYEQYF. The full variable domain, in which reference TRBV19 and TRBJ2-7 provide the parts outside the CDR3, is DGGITQSPKYLFRKEGQNVTLSCEQNLNHDAMYWYRQDPGQGLRLIYYSQIVNDFQKGDIAEGYSVSREKKESFPLTVTSAQKNPTAFYLCASSTGTSYEQYFGPGTRLTVT.

This chain joins TRBV11-2 and TRBJ2-2; 8 bases agree with TRBD2. This CDR3 spans 17 amino acids. Germline values: CDR1 SGHAT, CDR2 FQNNGV. V gave up 7 bases and J gave up 1 base; unmatched junction bases: 11. The CDR3 DNA reads TGTGCCAGCACTCCTCCCCGGGGGGGCCTGAACACCGGGGAGCTGTTTTTT. Translation: CASTPPRGGLNTGELFF.